The 7 T cell receptor beta chains below all came from one sample that was sequenced in a study of circulating and synovial CD4+ cells in juvenile arthritis. Clones were read by immunoSEQ multiplex PCR, and TCRdb kept only the in-frame ones, dropping some. The sample shows tens of thousands of clones, 94% of them seen only once. The sample consisted of CD4+ T cells from blood. These receptors came from a human donor with juvenile idiopathic arthritis.

This chain uses TRBV11-3 with TRBJ2-2; a possible D gene is TRBD1 (6 bases). The germline gives CDR1 SGHNT, CDR2 YENEEA. This CDR3 comprises 15 residues. V lost 2 bases to trimming and J lost 7 bases, with 14 bases between them. CDR3 DNA sequence: TGTGCCAGCAGCTTATACAGGGACGAAGGCGGGGAGCTGTTTTTT. This translates into CASSLYRDEGGELFF.

The chain has TRBV6-5 and TRBJ2-7, with 7 positions matching TRBD2. The V segment lost 5 bases and the J segment 2 bases; nucleotides outside the gene matches: 9. Germline assignment: CDR1 MNHEY and CDR2 SVGAGI. The CDR3 has 15 amino acids. The CDR3 region has the DNA TGTGCCAGCAGTCCGAAGGCGGGGGATACCTACGAGCAGTACTTC. Its translation is CASSPKAGDTYEQYF.

J is TRBJ2-1 and V is TRBV14; D unresolved. This CDR3 has 14 residues. V lost 1 base and J lost 5, with 9 bases in between. Germline V gene data show CDR1 as SGHDN and CDR2 as FVKESK. CDR3 residues: CASSQVYRHNEQFF. CDR3 nucleotides: TGTGCCAGCAGCCAAGTTTACAGACACAATGAGCAGTTCTTC.

The chain employs TRBV29-1 and TRBJ2-3; D may be TRBD2 (6 bases). Germline-derived CDR1 and CDR2 are SQVTM and ANQGSEA. The CDR3 runs to 12 residues. V lost 7 bases and J 4 bases, leaving 12 bases between the germline ends. The CDR3 coding sequence is TGCAGCGCCCGGGACTCGGCAGATACGCAGTATTTT. It codes for CSARDSADTQYF.

This chain joins TRBV5-1 and TRBJ2-5; D is unclear. CDR3 length: 14 residues. Deletions cut 5 bases from V and 5 bases from J, with 16 bases between. CDR1 is SGHRS, CDR2 YFSETQ, per germline. CDR3 protein: CASRHEGPGETQYF. As DNA, the CDR3 is TGCGCCAGCAGACATGAAGGCCCCGGGGAGACCCAGTACTTC.

The chain is built from TRBV5-1 and TRBJ1-1; 9 positions match TRBD1. Germline V CDR1 and CDR2: SGHRS, YFSETQ. V trimming: 4 bases; J trimming: 5 bases; junction bases outside the gene matches: 6. The CDR3 has 14 amino acids. CDR3 in amino acids: CASSPGQGGTEAFF. CDR3 bases: TGCGCCAGCAGCCCGGGACAGGGAGGAACTGAAGCTTTCTTT.

The V and J genes are TRBV7-9 and TRBJ1-2; possible D gene TRBD1, 6 bases. CDR1 and CDR2 (germline): SEHNR, FQNEAQ (reference sequence). The V end lost 6 bases, the J end lost 0 bases, and 20 bases lay between the germline ends. The CDR3 is made up of 17 amino acids. CDR3 coding DNA: TGTGCCAGCAGACCTTCCGCAGGGGAGAGTCCTAACTATGGCTACACCTTC. This translates into CASRPSAGESPNYGYTF.